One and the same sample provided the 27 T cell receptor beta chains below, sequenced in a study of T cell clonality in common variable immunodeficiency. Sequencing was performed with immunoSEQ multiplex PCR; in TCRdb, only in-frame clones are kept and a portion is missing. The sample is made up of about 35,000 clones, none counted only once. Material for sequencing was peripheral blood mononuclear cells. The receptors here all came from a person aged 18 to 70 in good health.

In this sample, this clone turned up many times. CDR3 DNA (partial): TGCGCCAGCAGTCCGGGCGGGGGCTACGAG. Its translation: CASSPGGGYE. The CDR3 in its entirety is CASSPGGGYEQYF. V and J are TRBV10-1 and TRBJ2-7; TRBD2 matches at 7 bases. The CDR3 end lies 3 residues beyond the end of the read and is filled in from the germline J gene. V was clipped by 5 bases and J by 3 bases; unmatched bases: 4. The CDR3 is made up of 13 amino acids. Germline V gene data show CDR1 as WNHNN and CDR2 as SYGVQD (reference sequence).

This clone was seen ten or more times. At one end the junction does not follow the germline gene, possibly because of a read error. CDR3 DNA (partial): TGCGCCAGCAGCCAAGAAGGGCATACACTAAGGGGTAACAATGAG. This translates into CASSQEGHTLRGNNE. The entire CDR3 reads CASSQEGHTLRGNNEQFF. The J gene is TRBJ2-1, the V gene TRBV4-2; TRBD1 is a possible D gene (5 bases). The read ends 3 residues early relative to the CDR3; the germline J gene fills the gap. CDR1 is LGHNA and CDR2 is YNFKEQ in the germline V gene. The CDR3 is 18 amino acids.

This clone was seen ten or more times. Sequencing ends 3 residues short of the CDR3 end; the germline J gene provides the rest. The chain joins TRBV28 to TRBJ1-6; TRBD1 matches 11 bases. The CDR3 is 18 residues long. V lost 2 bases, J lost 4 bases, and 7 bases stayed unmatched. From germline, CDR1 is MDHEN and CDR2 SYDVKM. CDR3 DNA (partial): TGTGCCAGCAGTTTACCGCGGACAGGGGGCATTTATAATTCACCC. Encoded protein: CASSLPRTGGIYNSP. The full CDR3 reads CASSLPRTGGIYNSPLHF.

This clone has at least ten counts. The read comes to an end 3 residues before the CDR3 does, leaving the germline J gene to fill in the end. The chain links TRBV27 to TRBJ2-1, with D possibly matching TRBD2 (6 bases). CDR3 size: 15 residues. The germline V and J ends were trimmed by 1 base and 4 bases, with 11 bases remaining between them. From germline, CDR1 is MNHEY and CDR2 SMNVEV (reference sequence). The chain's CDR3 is CASSLYWDSYNEQFF. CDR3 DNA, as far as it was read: TGTGCCAGCAGTTTATATTGGGACTCTTACAATGAG.

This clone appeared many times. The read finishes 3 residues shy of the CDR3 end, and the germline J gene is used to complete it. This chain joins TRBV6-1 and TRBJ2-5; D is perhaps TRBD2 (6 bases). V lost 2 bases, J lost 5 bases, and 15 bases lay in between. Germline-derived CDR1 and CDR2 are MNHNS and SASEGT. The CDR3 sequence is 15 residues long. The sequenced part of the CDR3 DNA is TGTGCCAGCAGTGAATGGGCGGGGTCCTGGGAGACC. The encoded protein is CASSEWAGSWET. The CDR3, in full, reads CASSEWAGSWETQYF.

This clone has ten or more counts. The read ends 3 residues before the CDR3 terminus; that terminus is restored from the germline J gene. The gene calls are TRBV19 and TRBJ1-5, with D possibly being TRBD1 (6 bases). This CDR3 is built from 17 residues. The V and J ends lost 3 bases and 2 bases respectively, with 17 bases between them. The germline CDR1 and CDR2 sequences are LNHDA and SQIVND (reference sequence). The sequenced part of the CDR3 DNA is TGTGCCAGTAGTATGGGGGCAGGGATAAGGGGCAATCAGCCC. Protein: CASSMGAGIRGNQP. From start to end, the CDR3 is CASSMGAGIRGNQPQHF.

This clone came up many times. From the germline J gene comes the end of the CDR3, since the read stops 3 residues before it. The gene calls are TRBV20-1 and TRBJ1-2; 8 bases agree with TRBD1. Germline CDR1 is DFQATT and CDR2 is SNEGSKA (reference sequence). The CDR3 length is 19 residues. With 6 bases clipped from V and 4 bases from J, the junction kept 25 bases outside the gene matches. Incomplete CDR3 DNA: TGCAGTGCCGCTACACTACAAGGACAGGGTAGGATTATCTTCTATGGC. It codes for CSAATLQGQGRIIFYG. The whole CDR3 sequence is CSAATLQGQGRIIFYGYTF.

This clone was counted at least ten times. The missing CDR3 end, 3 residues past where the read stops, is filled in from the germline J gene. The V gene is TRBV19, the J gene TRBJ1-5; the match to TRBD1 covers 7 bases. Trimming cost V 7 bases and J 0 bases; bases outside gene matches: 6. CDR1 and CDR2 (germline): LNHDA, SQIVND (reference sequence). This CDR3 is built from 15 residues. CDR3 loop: CASKWGQNSNQPQHF. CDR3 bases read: TGTGCCAGTAAGTGGGGACAGAATAGCAATCAGCCC.

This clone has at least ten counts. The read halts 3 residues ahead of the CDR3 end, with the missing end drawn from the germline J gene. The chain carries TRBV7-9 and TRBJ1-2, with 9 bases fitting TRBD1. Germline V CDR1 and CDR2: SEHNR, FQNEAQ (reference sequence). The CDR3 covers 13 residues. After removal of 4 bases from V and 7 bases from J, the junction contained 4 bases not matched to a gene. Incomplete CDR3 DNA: TGTGCCAGCAGCTCATACAGGGGGCTTGGC. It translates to CASSSYRGLG. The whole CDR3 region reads CASSSYRGLGYTF.

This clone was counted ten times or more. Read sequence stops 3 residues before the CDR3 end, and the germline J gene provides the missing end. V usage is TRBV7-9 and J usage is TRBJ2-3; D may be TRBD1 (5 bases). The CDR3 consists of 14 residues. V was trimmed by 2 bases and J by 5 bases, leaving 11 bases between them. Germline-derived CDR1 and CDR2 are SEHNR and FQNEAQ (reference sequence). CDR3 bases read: TGTGCCAGCAGCTTAACAGAGACAGTAGATACG. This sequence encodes CASSLTETVDT. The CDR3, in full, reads CASSLTETVDTQYF.

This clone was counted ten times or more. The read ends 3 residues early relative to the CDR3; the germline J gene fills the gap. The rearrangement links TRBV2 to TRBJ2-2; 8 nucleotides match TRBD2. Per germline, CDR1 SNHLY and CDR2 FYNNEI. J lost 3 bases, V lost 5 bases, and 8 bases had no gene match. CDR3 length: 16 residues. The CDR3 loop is CASSYRSGEDTGELFF. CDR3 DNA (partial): TGTGCCAGCAGTTACCGTAGCGGGGAAGACACCGGGGAG.

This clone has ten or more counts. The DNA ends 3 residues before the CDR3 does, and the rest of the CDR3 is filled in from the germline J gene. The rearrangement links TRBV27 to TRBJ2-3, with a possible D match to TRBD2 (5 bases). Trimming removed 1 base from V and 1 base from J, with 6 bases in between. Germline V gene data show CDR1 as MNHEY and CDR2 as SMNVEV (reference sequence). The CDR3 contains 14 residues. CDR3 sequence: CASSLFGGTDTQYF. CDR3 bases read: TGTGCCAGCAGTTTATTCGGGGGCACAGATACG.

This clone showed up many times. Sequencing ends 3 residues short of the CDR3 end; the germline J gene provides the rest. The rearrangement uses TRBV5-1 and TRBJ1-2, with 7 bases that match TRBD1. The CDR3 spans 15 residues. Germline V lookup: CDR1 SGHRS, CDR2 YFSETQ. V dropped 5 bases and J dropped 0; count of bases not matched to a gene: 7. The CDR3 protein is CASSLGQTANYGYTF. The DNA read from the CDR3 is TGCGCCAGCAGTCTGGGACAGACCGCTAACTATGGC. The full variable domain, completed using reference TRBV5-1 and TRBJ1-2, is KAGVTQTPRYLIKTRGQQVTLSCSPISGHRSVSWYQQTPGQGLQFLFEYFSETQRNKGNFPGRFSGRQFSNSRSEMNVSTLELGDSALYLCASSLGQTANYGYTFGSGTRLTVV.

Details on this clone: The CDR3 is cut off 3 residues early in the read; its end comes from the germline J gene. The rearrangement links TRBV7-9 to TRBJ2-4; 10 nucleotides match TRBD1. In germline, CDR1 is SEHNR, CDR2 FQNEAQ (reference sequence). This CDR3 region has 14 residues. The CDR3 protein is CASSWDRGIYGQYF. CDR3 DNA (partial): TGTGCCAGCAGCTGGGACAGGGGAATCTATGGT.

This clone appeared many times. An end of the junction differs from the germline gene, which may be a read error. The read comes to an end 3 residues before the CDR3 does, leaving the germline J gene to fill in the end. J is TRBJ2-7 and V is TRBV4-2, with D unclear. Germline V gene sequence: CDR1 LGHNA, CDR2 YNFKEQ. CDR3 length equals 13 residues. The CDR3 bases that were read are TGTGCCAGCAACCAACATACTCGCTACGAG. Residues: CASNQHTRYE. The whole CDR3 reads CASNQHTRYEQYF.

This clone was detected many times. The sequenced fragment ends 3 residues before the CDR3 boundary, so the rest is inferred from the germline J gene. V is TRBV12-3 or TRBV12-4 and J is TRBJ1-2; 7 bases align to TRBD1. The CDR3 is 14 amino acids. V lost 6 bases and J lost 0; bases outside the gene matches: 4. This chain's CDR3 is CASRPGTANYGYTF. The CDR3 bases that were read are TGTGCCAGCAGGCCCGGGACAGCTAACTATGGC.

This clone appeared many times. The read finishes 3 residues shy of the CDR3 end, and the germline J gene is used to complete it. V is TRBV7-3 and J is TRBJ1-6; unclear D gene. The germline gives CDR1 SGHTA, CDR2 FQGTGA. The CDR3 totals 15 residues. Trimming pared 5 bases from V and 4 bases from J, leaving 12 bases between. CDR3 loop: CASSERASYNSPLHF. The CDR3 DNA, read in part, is TGTGCCAGCAGCGAAAGGGCCTCTTATAATTCACCC. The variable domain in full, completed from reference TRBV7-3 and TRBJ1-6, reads GAGVSQTPSNKVTEKGKYVELRCDPISGHTALYWYRQSLGQGPEFLIYFQGTGAADDSGLPNDRFFAVRPEGSVSTLKIQRTERGDSAVYLCASSERASYNSPLHFGNGTRLTVT.

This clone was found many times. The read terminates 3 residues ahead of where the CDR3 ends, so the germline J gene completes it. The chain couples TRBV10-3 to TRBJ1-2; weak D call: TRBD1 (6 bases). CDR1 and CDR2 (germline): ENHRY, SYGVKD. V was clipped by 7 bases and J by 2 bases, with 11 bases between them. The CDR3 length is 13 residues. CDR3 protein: CAIMAGANYGYTF. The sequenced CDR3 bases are TGTGCCATCATGGCAGGGGCAAACTATGGC.

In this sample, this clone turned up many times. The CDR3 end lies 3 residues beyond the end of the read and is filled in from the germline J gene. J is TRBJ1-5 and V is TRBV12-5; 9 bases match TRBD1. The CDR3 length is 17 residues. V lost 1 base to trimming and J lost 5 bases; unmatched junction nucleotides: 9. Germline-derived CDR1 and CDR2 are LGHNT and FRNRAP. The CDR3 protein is CASGLGGRDRVYQPQHF. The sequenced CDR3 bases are TGTGCTAGTGGTTTGGGAGGCCGGGACAGGGTTTATCAGCCC.

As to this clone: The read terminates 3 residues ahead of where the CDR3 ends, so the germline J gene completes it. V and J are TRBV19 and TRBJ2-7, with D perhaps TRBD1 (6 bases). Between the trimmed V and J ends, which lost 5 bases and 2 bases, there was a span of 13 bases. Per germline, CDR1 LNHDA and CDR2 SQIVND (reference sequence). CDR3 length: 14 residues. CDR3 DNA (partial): TGTGCCAGTAGTCCGAGGACAGCCGCCTACGAG. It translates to CASSPRTAAYE. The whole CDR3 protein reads CASSPRTAAYEQYF.

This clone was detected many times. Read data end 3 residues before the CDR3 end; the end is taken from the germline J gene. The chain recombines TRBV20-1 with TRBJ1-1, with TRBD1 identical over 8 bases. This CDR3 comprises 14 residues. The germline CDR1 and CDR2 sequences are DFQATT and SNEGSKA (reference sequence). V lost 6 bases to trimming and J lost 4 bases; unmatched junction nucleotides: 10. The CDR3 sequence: CSAILSGGSTEAFF. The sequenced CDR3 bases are TGCAGTGCAATCCTTTCAGGGGGCAGCACTGAA.

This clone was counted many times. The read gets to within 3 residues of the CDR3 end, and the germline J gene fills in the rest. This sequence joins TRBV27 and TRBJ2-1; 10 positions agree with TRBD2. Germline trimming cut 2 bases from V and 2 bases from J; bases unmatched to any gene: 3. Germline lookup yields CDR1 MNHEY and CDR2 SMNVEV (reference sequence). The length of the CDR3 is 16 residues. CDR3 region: CASSLRGLAPYNEQFF. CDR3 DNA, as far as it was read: TGTGCCAGCAGTTTACGGGGACTAGCGCCCTACAATGAG.

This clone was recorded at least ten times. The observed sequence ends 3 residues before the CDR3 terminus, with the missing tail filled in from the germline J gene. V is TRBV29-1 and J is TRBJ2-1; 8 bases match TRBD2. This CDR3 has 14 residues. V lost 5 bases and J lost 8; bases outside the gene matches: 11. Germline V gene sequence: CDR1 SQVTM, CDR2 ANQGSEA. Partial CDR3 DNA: TGCAGCGTTCTAAGGTCCCCCGGGGGGGATGAG. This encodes CSVLRSPGGDE. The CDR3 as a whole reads CSVLRSPGGDEQFF.

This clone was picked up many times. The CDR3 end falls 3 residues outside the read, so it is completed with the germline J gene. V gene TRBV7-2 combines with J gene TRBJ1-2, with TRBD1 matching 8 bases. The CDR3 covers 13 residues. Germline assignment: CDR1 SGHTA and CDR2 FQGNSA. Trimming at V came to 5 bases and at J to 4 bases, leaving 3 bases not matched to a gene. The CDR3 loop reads CASSEGQVYGYTF. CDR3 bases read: TGTGCCAGCAGCGAGGGACAGGTCTATGGC.

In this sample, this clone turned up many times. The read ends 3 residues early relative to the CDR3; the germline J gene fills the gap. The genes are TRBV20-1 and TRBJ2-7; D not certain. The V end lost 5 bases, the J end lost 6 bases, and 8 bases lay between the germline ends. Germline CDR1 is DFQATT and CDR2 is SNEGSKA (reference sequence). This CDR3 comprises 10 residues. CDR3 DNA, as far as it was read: TGCAGTGCTCTCGGCGGCGAG. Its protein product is CSALGGE. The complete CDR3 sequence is CSALGGEQYF.

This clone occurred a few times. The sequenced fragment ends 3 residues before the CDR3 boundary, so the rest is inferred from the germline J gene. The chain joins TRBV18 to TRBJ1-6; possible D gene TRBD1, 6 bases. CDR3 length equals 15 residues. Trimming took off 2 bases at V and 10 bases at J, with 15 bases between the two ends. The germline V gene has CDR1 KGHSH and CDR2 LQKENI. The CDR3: CASSPTTGFDSPLHF. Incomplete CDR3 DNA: TGTGCCAGCTCACCAACTACAGGGTTCGACTCACCC.

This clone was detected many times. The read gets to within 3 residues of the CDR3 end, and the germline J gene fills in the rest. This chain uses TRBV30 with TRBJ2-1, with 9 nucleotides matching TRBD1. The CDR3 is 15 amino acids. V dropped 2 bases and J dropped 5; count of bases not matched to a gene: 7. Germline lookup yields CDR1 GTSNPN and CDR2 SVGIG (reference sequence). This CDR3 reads CAWSPLGQGNNEQFF. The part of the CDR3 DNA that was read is TGTGCCTGGAGTCCCCTCGGACAGGGGAACAATGAG.